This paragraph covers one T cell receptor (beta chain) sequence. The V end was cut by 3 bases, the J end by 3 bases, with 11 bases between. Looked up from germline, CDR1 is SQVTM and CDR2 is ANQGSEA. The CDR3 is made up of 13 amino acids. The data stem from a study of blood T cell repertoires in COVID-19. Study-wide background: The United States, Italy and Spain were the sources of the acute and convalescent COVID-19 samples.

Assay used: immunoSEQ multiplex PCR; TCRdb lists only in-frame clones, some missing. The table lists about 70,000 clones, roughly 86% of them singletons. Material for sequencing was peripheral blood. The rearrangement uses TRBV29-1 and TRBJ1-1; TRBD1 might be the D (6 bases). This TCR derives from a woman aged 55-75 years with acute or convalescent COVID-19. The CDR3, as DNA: TGCAGCGTTGACGACAGACAGGACACTGAAGCTTTCTTT. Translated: CSVDDRQDTEAFF.